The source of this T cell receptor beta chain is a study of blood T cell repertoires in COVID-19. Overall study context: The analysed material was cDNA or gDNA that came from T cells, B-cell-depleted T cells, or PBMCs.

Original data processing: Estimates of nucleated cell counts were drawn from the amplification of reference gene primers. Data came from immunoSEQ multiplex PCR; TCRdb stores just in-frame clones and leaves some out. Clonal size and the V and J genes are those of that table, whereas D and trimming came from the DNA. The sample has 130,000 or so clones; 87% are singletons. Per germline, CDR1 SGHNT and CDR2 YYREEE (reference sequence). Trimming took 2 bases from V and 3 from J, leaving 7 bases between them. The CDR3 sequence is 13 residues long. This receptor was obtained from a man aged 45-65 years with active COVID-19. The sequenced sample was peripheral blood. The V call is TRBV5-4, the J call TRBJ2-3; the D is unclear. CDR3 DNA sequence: TGTGCCAGCAGCTTAAGAGGTACAGATACGCAGTATTTT. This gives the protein CASSLRGTDTQYF.